This TCR beta chain derives from a study of cytomegalovirus exposure and HLA in healthy donors. Study background: Early on, a data release was issued that held about 85 million unique TCRs from HLA-typed donors.

Amplification used 60 Vbeta primers and 13 Jbeta primers. Original handling: Counted up in a later analysis, unique TCR beta chains came to roughly 80 million, with some 9.9 million shared. Profiling relied on immunoSEQ multiplex PCR, and the TCRdb table lists in-frame clones only, not all of them. V and J calls and clone size come straight from that table; D and trimming were deduced from the DNA. The sample totals 45,000 to 55,000 clones. The CDR3 length is 16 residues. In germline, CDR1 is SGHDT, CDR2 YYEEEE. Trimming stripped 1 base from V and 5 bases from J, with 16 bases between. Sequenced: PBMCs. The chain has TRBV5-6 and TRBJ1-5; D is possibly TRBD1 (6 bases). The source of this sequence is a woman aged 50 to 60 in good health and CMV-seropositive. The DNA for the CDR3 is TGTGCCAGCAGCTTGTGGGCAGGGGAAGGGGATCAGCCCCAGCATTTT. It codes for CASSLWAGEGDQPQHF.